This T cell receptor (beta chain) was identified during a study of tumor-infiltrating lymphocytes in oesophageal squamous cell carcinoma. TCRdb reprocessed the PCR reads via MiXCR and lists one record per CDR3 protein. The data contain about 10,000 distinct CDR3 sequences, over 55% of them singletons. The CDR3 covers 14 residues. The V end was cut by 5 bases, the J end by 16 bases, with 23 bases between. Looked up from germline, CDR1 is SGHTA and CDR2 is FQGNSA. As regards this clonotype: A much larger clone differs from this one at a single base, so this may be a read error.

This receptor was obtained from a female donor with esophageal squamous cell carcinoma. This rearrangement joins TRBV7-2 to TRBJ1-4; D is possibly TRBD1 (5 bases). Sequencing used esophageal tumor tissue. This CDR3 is CASSPLGRTDTQFF. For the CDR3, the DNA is TGTGCCAGCAGCCCCTTGGGACGCACAGATACGCAGTTTTTT.